The rows below give T cell receptor beta chains drawn from one sample of a study of blood T cell repertoires in COVID-19. Sequenced by immunoSEQ multiplex PCR; TCRdb stores in-frame clones only, minus some. This sample has some 42,000 clones; around 89% occur once, and the top ten carry 2.5% to 3%. Source material: peripheral blood. The receptors here all came from a man aged 45 to 65 with active COVID-19. Both conserved end residues are part of each CDR3. The D gene is left open where the match is weak. Size tells how often a clone was seen (once, few, many) or the class of an expanded clone, and some rows leave it out.

v_call	d_call	j_call	clone_size	cdr3_nt	cdr3_aa
TRBV7-7	NA	TRBJ2-5	NA	TGTGCTAGCAGTCCAAGCAGATCGGGAGAGACCCAGTACTTC	CASSPSRSGETQYF
TRBV6-5	NA	TRBJ2-1	NA	TGTGCCAGCAGTTATTTAGCGGAGCAGTTCTTC	CASSYLAEQFF
TRBV12-3/TRBV12-4	TRBD1	TRBJ2-5	NA	TGTGCCAGCAGGCCGACAGGGATCGAGACCCAGTACTTC	CASRPTGIETQYF
TRBV19	TRBD2	TRBJ2-5	NA	TGTGCCAGTAGTTACCAAGCGGGGGGCCGAGAGACCCAGTACTTC	CASSYQAGGRETQYF
TRBV2	NA	TRBJ2-5	NA	TGTGCCAGCAGTGCGGGAACTTCCCAGACCCAGTACTTC	CASSAGTSQTQYF
TRBV6-4	NA	TRBJ2-3	few	TGTGCCAGCAGTGAGGTGGGCACCCCCACAGATACGCAGTATTTT	CASSEVGTPTDTQYF
TRBV28	NA	TRBJ1-2	once	TGTGCCAGCAGCACCCGGACATTCGGCTACACCTTC	CASSTRTFGYTF
TRBV5-1	TRBD1	TRBJ1-4	NA	TGCGCCAGCAGCTTACTCGGGACAGAGAATGAAAAACTGTTTTTT	CASSLLGTENEKLFF
TRBV19	NA	TRBJ1-1	NA	TGTGCCAGTAGGACATGGGCGGGGAACACTGAAGCTTTCTTT	CASRTWAGNTEAFF
TRBV19	TRBD1	TRBJ2-2	NA	TGTGCCAGCCTCGACAGGGGAGACACCGGGGAGCTGTTTTTT	CASLDRGDTGELFF
TRBV4-1	NA	TRBJ1-1	NA	TGCGCCAGCAGCCAAGGGGCAGCCATGAACACTGAAGCTTTCTTT	CASSQGAAMNTEAFF
TRBV28	NA	TRBJ1-1	once	TGTGCCAGCACCGACAGTAAGGCTGAAGCTTTCTTT	CASTDSKAEAFF
TRBV5-1	TRBD1	TRBJ1-1	NA	TGCGCCAGCAGCGTTCAGACAGGGGGATATACTGAAGCTTTCTTT	CASSVQTGGYTEAFF
TRBV7-9	NA	TRBJ2-5	NA	TGTGCCAGCACTAGAGGGGGGAGCGGGGTGTCTCAAGAGACCCAGTACTTC	CASTRGGSGVSQETQYF
TRBV6-4	NA	TRBJ1-1	NA	TGTGCCAGCAGTGACGGGGAGGGGAACACTGAAGCTTTCTTT	CASSDGEGNTEAFF
TRBV10-2	NA	TRBJ1-1	NA	TGCGCCAGCAGTAGGGGAGGGGAGGGGGACACTGAAGCTTTCTTT	CASSRGGEGDTEAFF
TRBV7-2	NA	TRBJ2-3	NA	TGTGCCAGCAGCTTGGGAATGGGGCGCGCGGATACGCAGTATTTT	CASSLGMGRADTQYF
TRBV9	NA	TRBJ2-3	NA	TGTGCCAGCAGCCTGTCGGAGGGGAACACAGATACGCAGTATTTT	CASSLSEGNTDTQYF
TRBV29-1	NA	TRBJ1-1	NA	TGCAGCGTTGTTTCGGGGGGCTCCATGAACACTGAAGCTTTCTTT	CSVVSGGSMNTEAFF
TRBV18	TRBD1	TRBJ1-5	once	TGTGCCAGCTCACCACAGGGGGCCGCAGGGGGTCAGCCCCAGCATTTT	CASSPQGAAGGQPQHF
TRBV6-5	NA	TRBJ2-5	NA	TGTGCCAGCAGCCGACAGGAGCAAGAGACCCAGTACTTC	CASSRQEQETQYF
TRBV9	NA	TRBJ1-6	NA	TGTGCCAGCAGCGTTTCTGATGTGGGGGGGAATTCACCCCTCCACTTT	CASSVSDVGGNSPLHF
TRBV11-2	NA	TRBJ1-2	NA	TGTGCCAGCAGCTTAGGAGGAGACAGAGGAGCTAACTATGGCTACACCTTC	CASSLGGDRGANYGYTF
TRBV7-2	NA	TRBJ2-3	NA	TGTGCCAGCAGCTCGTGGAGTAAAGATACGCAGTATTTT	CASSSWSKDTQYF
TRBV6-5	NA	TRBJ2-7	NA	TGTGCCAGCAGTTCCCTTAGTGAGCAGTACTTC	CASSSLSEQYF
TRBV5-4	NA	TRBJ1-2	NA	TGTGCCAGCAGCTTGATAGGGGGCTATGGCTACACCTTC	CASSLIGGYGYTF
TRBV3-1/TRBV3-2	NA	TRBJ1-4	once	TGTGCCAGCAGCTTAGAACGGGGTGAAAAACTGTTTTTT	CASSLERGEKLFF
TRBV3-1/TRBV3-2	TRBD2	TRBJ2-3	NA	TGTGCCAGCAGCCTTAGCGGGGGGCAAAATACGCAGTATTTT	CASSLSGGQNTQYF
TRBV4-3	NA	TRBJ2-5	NA	TGCGCCAGCAGCCAAGGTGCGGGGCCGGCCAGGTCGGAGACCCAGTACTTC	CASSQGAGPARSETQYF
TRBV7-8	NA	TRBJ2-1	NA	TGTGCCAGCAGCTCCCGCGAGTACAATGAGCAGTTCTTC	CASSSREYNEQFF
TRBV2	TRBD1	TRBJ2-2	NA	TGTGCCAGCAGTGAAGGGGGGACAGGGAGGACCGGGGAGCTGTTTTTT	CASSEGGTGRTGELFF
TRBV3-1/TRBV3-2	NA	TRBJ2-2	NA	TGTGCCAGCAGCCACAGACTAGCGAACACCGGGGAGCTGTTTTTT	CASSHRLANTGELFF
TRBV7-9	NA	TRBJ2-7	NA	TGTGCCAGCAGCCCGGGATTTCCGTCCTACGAGCAGTACTTC	CASSPGFPSYEQYF
TRBV7-8	NA	TRBJ1-1	NA	TGTGCCAGCAGCACGCAGGTACGGGGTCACACTGAAGCTTTCTTT	CASSTQVRGHTEAFF
TRBV4-2	TRBD1	TRBJ2-3	NA	TGTGCCAGCAGCCAGGCCGCCGACAGGGGGAGCACAGATACGCAGTATTTT	CASSQAADRGSTDTQYF
TRBV28	NA	TRBJ1-2	NA	TGTGCCAGCAGTTTAGAGGCAGCTGTTTATGGCTACACCTTC	CASSLEAAVYGYTF
TRBV9	NA	TRBJ1-2	NA	TGTGCCAGCAGCGCAGCTTCGCTGGGGGGAAGCTATGGCTACACCTTC	CASSAASLGGSYGYTF
TRBV29-1	NA	TRBJ2-5	NA	TGCAGCGTTGCTCCCGGGTTTGAAGAGACCCAGTACTTC	CSVAPGFEETQYF
TRBV13	NA	TRBJ2-5	NA	TGTGCCAGCAGCCGTCTACTGGGACTTAAAGAGACCCAGTACTTC	CASSRLLGLKETQYF
TRBV6-2/TRBV6-3	TRBD1	TRBJ1-4	NA	TGTGCCAGCAGTAATCCCGGGACAGGGGGAGAAAAACTGTTTTTT	CASSNPGTGGEKLFF
TRBV6-2/TRBV6-3	TRBD2	TRBJ2-3	NA	TGTGCCAGCAGCTGGGGGCTGACTAGCGGGGGACCTAGCACAGATACGCAGTATTTT	CASSWGLTSGGPSTDTQYF
TRBV12-3/TRBV12-4	NA	TRBJ1-5	NA	TGTGCCAGCAGTCCCCAACAGGGGCCCCAGCATTTT	CASSPQQGPQHF
TRBV13	NA	TRBJ2-5	NA	TGTGCCAGCAGCTTAGGGGGGCAAGGGACCCAGTACTTC	CASSLGGQGTQYF
TRBV29-1	TRBD1	TRBJ2-3	NA	TGCAGCGTTGGACAGGGGCGACGAGATACGCAGTATTTT	CSVGQGRRDTQYF
TRBV18	NA	TRBJ1-2	NA	TGTGCCAGCTCTCTATCGCCGGGACCGGGGGATGGCTACACCTTC	CASSLSPGPGDGYTF
TRBV30	NA	TRBJ2-3	NA	TGTGCCTGGAGTGCAAACACAGATACGCAGTATTTT	CAWSANTDTQYF
TRBV7-3	NA	TRBJ1-6	NA	TGTGCCAGCAGCTTAGTTGGACAGAGTAATTCACCCCTCCACTTT	CASSLVGQSNSPLHF
TRBV3-1/TRBV3-2	NA	TRBJ1-2	NA	TGTGCCAGCAGCCAGGGGGCAGGCGGCTACACCTTC	CASSQGAGGYTF
TRBV5-1	NA	TRBJ2-6	NA	TGCGCCAGCAGCTTCGGACAGCGCAGCTCTGGGGCCAACGTCCTGACTTTC	CASSFGQRSSGANVLTF